This T cell receptor (beta chain) emerged from a study of OX40 agonist ivuxolimab in advanced cancers. Overall study: Three patients, one with hepatocellular carcinoma and two with cutaneous melanoma, achieved partial responses. The study, taken as a whole, reports: Dose levels from 0.1 to 3.0 mg/kg saw CD4+ and CD8+ blood T cells expand clonally by week 6. Expanded clones tended on average to be more numerous among CD8+ T cells than CD4+.

Trimming pared 0 bases from V and 8 bases from J, leaving 13 bases between. The CDR3 sequence is 14 residues long. Germline CDR1 is SEHNR and CDR2 is FQNEAQ (reference sequence). This clone showed up just once. Antigen specificity is unknown. Method: immunoSEQ multiplex PCR; TCRdb's copy keeps in-frame clones and lacks some. The sample carries about 64,000 clones, roughly 82% recorded once. The clonotype was recovered from an adult with an advanced solid tumor such as melanoma, head and neck, liver or kidney cancer. The source material was CD4+ or CD8+ T cells sorted from blood, sampled in a trial of the OX40 agonist ivuxolimab. The rearrangement joins TRBV7-9 to TRBJ1-2, with a weak D call TRBD1 (6 bases). CDR3 amino acids: CASSLADGGGGYTF. CDR3 nucleotide sequence: TGTGCCAGCAGCTTAGCTGACGGAGGGGGAGGCTACACCTTC.